This note documents a single TCR beta chain sequence. No antigen is known for it. ViraFEST used viral peptide pools to expand antigen-specific CD4+ T cells before sequencing. Cultured cells yielded isolated CD4+ T cells after 10 days. The healthy vaccine recipients, who had no prior SARS-CoV-2 infection, showed negative nucleocapsid antibodies. The sample originates from a study of vaccination effects on CD4 cells after COVID-19. Germline-derived CDR1 and CDR2 are SGHRS and YFSETQ. CDR3 length equals 15 residues. V lost 6 bases to trimming and J lost 0 bases, with 13 bases between them. Method: immunoSEQ multiplex PCR; TCRdb's copy keeps in-frame clones and lacks some. The sample has fewer than 70,000 clones, 75% to 90% seen once; the top ten hold more than 10%.

This clonotype was obtained from a human donor who received a COVID-19 vaccine. V gene TRBV5-1 combines with J gene TRBJ2-1; D possibly corresponds to TRBD2 (6 bases). The sample consisted of CD4+ T cells from PBMCs cultured with SARS-CoV-2 spike peptides, taken before COVID-19 vaccination. This CDR3 reads CASTRLGNSYNEQFF. The CDR3 nucleotides read TGCGCCAGCACGAGACTAGGGAACTCCTACAATGAGCAGTTCTTC.